The T cell receptor (beta chain) under discussion was sequenced for a study of memory CD4+ T cells and cytomegalovirus serostatus. Sequenced by immunoSEQ multiplex PCR; TCRdb stores in-frame clones only, minus some. The sample contains some 47,000 clones, roughly 78% of which appear only once. Between the trimmed V and J ends, which lost 3 bases and 2 bases, there was a span of 11 bases. Germline-derived CDR1 and CDR2 are SGHAT and FQNNGV. The length of the CDR3 is 15 residues. The sort gate was single viable CD3+CD4+CD8-CD45RO+ cells for memory CD4+ T cells. Turning to this clone: Its antigen is still unknown.

The study, taken as a whole, reports: Suggested: most of the CMV-linked TCR signature lies in CD4+ memory cells. Each of approximately 69 CMV-associated TCRbeta sequences occurred in one to five individuals.

V is TRBV11-2 and J is TRBJ1-3; D is unresolved. This TCR came from an adult in good health and CMV-seronegative. The specimen sequenced was memory CD4+ T cells from blood. The CDR3 coding sequence is TGTGCCAGCAGCTTCTCCCCTCGGGCTGGAAACACCATATATTTT. Translation: CASSFSPRAGNTIYF.